This passage covers 30 T cell receptor beta chains from one sample sequenced in a study of Graves' ophthalmopathy and Graves' hyperthyroidism. Investigators amplified TCR beta CDR3 regions from RNA transcripts. Following a first-round RT-PCR that used HTBI primers, a second-round multiplex PCR was carried out. From the multiplex PCR reads, TCRdb called clonotypes with MiXCR, one entry per CDR3 protein. The sample carries 200,000 to 250,000 distinct CDR3 sequences, around a fifth recorded once. The specimen was peripheral blood. All receptors come from a woman aged 45-59 years with Graves' ophthalmopathy.

This clonotype came up many times. The chain is built from TRBV11-3 and TRBJ1-2, with D perhaps matching TRBD1 (6 bases). V was shortened by 5 bases and J by 2 bases, with 15 bases between the two germline ends. CDR1 is SGHNT and CDR2 is YENEEA in the germline V gene. The CDR3 contains 15 residues. CDR3 region: CASSVGTNPNYGYTF. CDR3 DNA: TGTGCCAGCAGCGTTGGGACAAACCCGAACTATGGCTACACCTTC.

The sample holds many counts of this clonotype. The chain couples TRBV27 to TRBJ1-5; D not resolved. V lost 3 bases to trimming and J lost 7 bases, with 10 bases between them. Germline values: CDR1 MNHEY, CDR2 SMNVEV (reference sequence). The CDR3 has 13 residues. The CDR3 region has the DNA TGTGCCAGCAGTTTTGGGATGGACCAGCCCCAGCATTTT. Its protein is CASSFGMDQPQHF.

As for this clonotype: This may come from a read error, since a much larger clone is one base off. V and J are TRBV19 and TRBJ1-6; the match to TRBD1 covers 9 bases. This CDR3 region has 12 residues. Germline CDR1 LNHDA, CDR2 SQIVND (reference sequence). The CDR3 DNA is TGTGCCAGCAGGACAGGGGTTTCATCCCTCCACTTT. Translation gives CASRTGVSSLHF. The variable domain in full, completed from reference TRBV19 and TRBJ1-6, reads DGGITQSPKYLFRKEGQNVTLSCEQNLNHDAMYWYRQDPGQGLRLIYYSQIVNDFQKGDIAEGYSVSREKKESFPLTVTSAQKNPTAFYLCASRTGVSSLHFGNGTRLTVT.

The V call is TRBV28, the J call TRBJ2-7; the D gene could be TRBD1 or TRBD2 (5 bases each). The germline V gene has CDR1 MDHEN and CDR2 SYDVKM. CDR3 length equals 15 residues. V was clipped by 6 bases and J by 7 bases, with 22 bases between them. CDR3 bases: TGTGCCAGCAGCCCTCAGGGACGGACCTTTCTTGAGCAGTACTTC. It yields the protein CASSPQGRTFLEQYF. The full variable domain, rest sourced from reference TRBV28 and TRBJ2-7, is DVKVTQSSRYLVKRTGEKVFLECVQDMDHENMFWYRQDPGLGLRLIYFSYDVKMKEKGDIPEGYSVSREKKERFSLILESASTNQTSMYLCASSPQGRTFLEQYFGPGTRLTVT.

This clonotype was seen repeatedly, ten times or more. The V gene is TRBV28, the J gene TRBJ2-7; 9 nucleotides agree with TRBD1. CDR3 length: 16 residues. Germline V lookup: CDR1 MDHEN, CDR2 SYDVKM. Germline trimming cut 5 bases from V and 5 bases from J; bases unmatched to any gene: 13. In nucleotides, the CDR3 is TGTGCCAGCAGTCTCTCTGGTGGGACAGGGTTTCACGAGCAGTACTTC. Its protein is CASSLSGGTGFHEQYF.

In DNA, the CDR3 is TGTGCCAGCAGTTTGTACGGACGCTCTGGAAACACCATATATTTT. As protein: CASSLYGRSGNTIYF. This chain uses TRBV12-3 or TRBV12-4 with TRBJ1-3; no reliable D call. Between the trimmed V and J ends, which lost 3 bases and 0 bases, there was a span of 9 bases. The CDR3 contains 15 residues.

This clonotype was counted ten times or more. V usage is TRBV5-1 and J usage is TRBJ1-6; TRBD1 aligns across 7 bases. Trimming cost V 3 bases and J 0 bases; bases outside gene matches: 6. The germline V gene encodes CDR1 SGHRS and CDR2 YFSETQ. The CDR3 has 17 residues. The CDR3 spells CASSSRGQSSYNSPLHF. The DNA for the CDR3 is TGCGCCAGCAGCTCTAGGGGACAGAGCTCCTATAATTCACCCCTCCACTTT.

This clonotype was observed at least ten times. The chain recombines TRBV27 with TRBJ2-7; 11 bases agree with TRBD2. From germline, CDR1 is MNHEY and CDR2 SMNVEV (reference sequence). Losses at the gene ends were 4 bases for V and 4 bases for J; bases not matched to a gene: 3. This CDR3 has 14 amino acids. The CDR3 bases are TGTGCCAGCAGTTCTAGCGGGAGGTATTACGAGCAGTACTTC. Encoded protein: CASSSSGRYYEQYF.

This clonotype was observed many times. V gene TRBV6-1 combines with J gene TRBJ2-5; D gene ambiguous. The CDR3 covers 13 residues. The germline V gene has CDR1 MNHNS and CDR2 SASEGT. V was cut by 4 bases and J by 2 bases, with 8 bases left in between. The CDR3 loop reads CASSVLVQETQYF. The CDR3, as DNA: TGTGCCAGCAGTGTGTTGGTACAAGAGACCCAGTACTTC.

Remarks on this clonotype: A much bigger clone sits one base away, suggesting this may be a read error. The chain couples TRBV14 to TRBJ1-2, with no clear D. V lost 1 base to trimming and J lost 9 bases, with 21 bases between them. This CDR3 has 16 amino acids. The germline V gene encodes CDR1 SGHDN and CDR2 FVKESK. The DNA of the CDR3 is TGTGCCAGCAGCCAAGCGGGATACGCCGACCTATGGAGCTACACCTTC. It yields the protein CASSQAGYADLWSYTF.

This clonotype was recorded at least ten times. The chain uses TRBV6-2 or TRBV6-3 and TRBJ1-2, with a weak D call TRBD1 (5 bases). Trimming took 2 bases from V and 3 from J, leaving 13 bases between them. Germline CDR1 is MNHEY and CDR2 is SVGEGT. The CDR3 runs to 15 residues. DNA for the CDR3: TGTGCCAGCAGTTACCGCGCAGGGCACTACTATGGCTACACCTTC. This gives the protein CASSYRAGHYYGYTF.

The chain couples TRBV11-1 to TRBJ1-2; no reliable D call. Per germline, CDR1 SGHAT and CDR2 FQDESV (reference sequence). The CDR3 covers 12 residues. V dropped 1 base and J dropped 7 bases, with 7 bases sitting between them. This CDR3 is CASSLVGFGYTF. CDR3 DNA sequence: TGTGCCAGCAGCTTAGTAGGGTTTGGCTACACCTTC.

This clonotype was detected ten times or more. The rearrangement uses TRBV30 and TRBJ1-5, with a tentative D call TRBD1 (6 bases). V lost 2 bases to trimming and J lost 3 bases, with 17 bases between them. Germline CDR1 is GTSNPN and CDR2 is SVGIG (reference sequence). The CDR3 is 16 residues long. CDR3 nucleotide sequence: TGTGCCTGGAGTAACCCCGCGGGACATACCAATCAGCCCCAGCATTTT. Translated, it gives CAWSNPAGHTNQPQHF.

The CDR3 nucleotides are TGTGCCAGCAGTCGAACGGGGGGGCCTGGGGGAGAGACCCAGTACTTC. Encoded protein: CASSRTGGPGGETQYF. The chain is built from TRBV6-1 and TRBJ2-5, with 8 nucleotides matching TRBD2. The length of the CDR3 is 16 residues. V was clipped by 5 bases and J by 4 bases; unmatched bases: 12. Germline CDR1 and CDR2: MNHNS and SASEGT.

This sequence joins TRBV7-9 and TRBJ2-5; 10 bases fit TRBD2. Trimming took 4 bases from V and 2 from J; bases not matched to a gene: 4. The CDR3 spans 15 residues. Germline V gives CDR1 SEHNR, CDR2 FQNEAQ (reference sequence). CDR3 loop: CASSWSGRGQETQYF. The CDR3 DNA sequence: TGTGCCAGCAGCTGGAGCGGGAGGGGTCAAGAGACCCAGTACTTC.

This clonotype was recorded many times. In DNA, the CDR3 is TGTGCCGCCCAAAGGACGAGGAGGTCCTACGAGCAGTACTTC. Translating gives CAAQRTRRSYEQYF. The chain couples TRBV24-1 to TRBJ2-7; perhaps TRBD2 as D (5 bases). Germline V gives CDR1 KGHDR, CDR2 SFDVKD. The CDR3 runs 14 residues. The V end lost 12 bases, the J end lost 1 base, and 18 bases lay between the germline ends.

This clonotype has only a few counts. The chain links TRBV28 to TRBJ1-2; D may be TRBD1 (6 bases). Trimming removed 5 bases at V and 2 bases at J, with 24 bases between. Looked up from germline, CDR1 is MDHEN and CDR2 is SYDVKM. The CDR3 is 18 amino acids. CDR3 DNA sequence: TGTGCCAGCAGTCCCCCCAGGTGGGGGGGCGCGTCCAACTATGGCTACACCTTC. This translates into CASSPPRWGGASNYGYTF.

The chain recombines TRBV6-1 with TRBJ1-6, with D unresolved. This CDR3 is 13 amino acids long. Germline CDR1 and CDR2: MNHNS and SASEGT. Trimming cost V 9 bases and J 6 bases, with 12 bases left between them. CDR3 residues: CASFRAGNSPLHF. The CDR3 DNA follows: TGTGCCAGTTTCCGGGCCGGTAATTCACCCCTCCACTTT.

J is TRBJ2-7 and V is TRBV28; a possible D gene is TRBD1 (6 bases). Between the trimmed V and J ends, which lost 5 bases and 2 bases, there was a span of 10 bases. The CDR3 is 13 residues long. Germline CDR1 is MDHEN and CDR2 is SYDVKM. CDR3 loop: CASSRGHPYEQYF. The CDR3 coding sequence is TGTGCCAGCAGTAGGGGACATCCCTACGAGCAGTACTTC.

This sequence joins TRBV3-1 and TRBJ2-7; 11 bases agree with TRBD1. Trimming at V came to 7 bases and at J to 7 bases, leaving 6 bases not matched to a gene. Germline V gene data show CDR1 as LGHDT and CDR2 as YNNKEL (reference sequence). The CDR3 is 13 amino acids. The CDR3 DNA is TGTGCCAGCACTCTAGGGACAGGGGGAGAGCAGTACTTC. This codes for CASTLGTGGEQYF.

This clonotype came up many times. The genes are TRBV10-3 and TRBJ2-2; D is undetermined. The germline CDR1 and CDR2 sequences are ENHRY and SYGVKD. Trimming left V 3 bases short and J 0 bases short, with 8 bases between. CDR3 length: 15 residues. CDR3 amino acids: CAISDGRSNTGELFF. CDR3 bases: TGTGCCATCAGTGACGGACGGTCGAACACCGGGGAGCTGTTTTTT.

V is TRBV2 and J is TRBJ2-1, with 10 bases aligning to TRBD2. The V and J ends lost 4 bases and 5 bases, in that order; junction bases with no gene match: 5. The CDR3 spans 15 residues. Germline-derived CDR1 and CDR2 are SNHLY and FYNNEI. The CDR3 region has the DNA TGTGCCAGCAGTGTCCTAGCGGGAGTCCACAATGAGCAGTTCTTC. This codes for CASSVLAGVHNEQFF.

In this sample, this clonotype turned up many times. This rearrangement joins TRBV2 to TRBJ2-7, with 7 bases identical to TRBD1. Germline-derived CDR1 and CDR2 are SNHLY and FYNNEI. V was clipped by 5 bases and J by 4 bases; unmatched bases: 2. This CDR3 comprises 12 residues. The CDR3 DNA is TGTGCCAGCAGTTCGACAGGGTACGAGCAGTACTTC. It encodes CASSSTGYEQYF.

This clonotype was picked up many times. The chain employs TRBV24-1 and TRBJ2-6, with 7 positions matching TRBD1. Per germline, CDR1 KGHDR and CDR2 SFDVKD. The CDR3 is made up of 17 amino acids. V dropped 0 bases and J dropped 2; count of bases not matched to a gene: 3. The CDR3 bases are TGTGCCACCAGTGATTTGACAGGGGTTACTGGGGCCAACGTCCTGACTTTC. It yields the protein CATSDLTGVTGANVLTF.

This clonotype was detected ten times or more. This chain joins TRBV7-9 and TRBJ1-2; 7 bases line up with TRBD1. The V gene's germline CDR1 is SEHNR and CDR2 FQNEAQ (reference sequence). V was clipped by 6 bases and J by 5 bases; unmatched bases: 9. The CDR3 sequence is 14 residues long. CDR3 sequence reads: CASSPDLQGYGYTF. The DNA of the CDR3 is TGTGCCAGCAGTCCCGATTTACAGGGGTATGGCTACACCTTC.

This clonotype occurred many times. The V call is TRBV3-1, the J call TRBJ1-2, with 10 bases identical to TRBD1. The CDR3 runs 14 residues. Germline V gives CDR1 LGHDT, CDR2 YNNKEL (reference sequence). J gave up 4 bases and V 5 bases, and 4 bases lay outside the gene matches. CDR3 protein: CASSSGQGSYGYTF. CDR3 nucleotides: TGTGCCAGCAGCTCGGGACAGGGGAGCTATGGCTACACCTTC. Full variable domain (missing parts from reference TRBV3-1 and TRBJ1-2): DTAVSQTPKYLVTQMGNDKSIKCEQNLGHDTMYWYKQDSKKFLKIMFSYNNKELIINETVPNRFSPKSPDKAHLNLHINSLELGDSAVYFCASSSGQGSYGYTFGSGTRLTVV.

There are a few counts of this clonotype. V and J are TRBV18 and TRBJ2-6, with D unclear. V dropped 3 bases and J dropped 0 bases, with 12 bases sitting between them. Germline V gene sequence: CDR1 KGHSH, CDR2 LQKENI. The CDR3 extends over 17 amino acids. The CDR3 reads CASSPRPRNSGANVLTF. In DNA, the CDR3 is TGTGCCAGCTCACCGCGCCCACGGAACTCTGGGGCCAACGTCCTGACTTTC.

This clonotype was counted ten times or more. The rearrangement links TRBV25-1 to TRBJ1-1, with unresolved D. V lost 2 bases to trimming and J lost 1 base, with 11 bases between them. CDR1 and CDR2 (germline): MGHDK, SYGVNS. CDR3 length equals 15 residues. In nucleotides, the CDR3 is TGTGCCAGCAGTGAACAAGGCAGGAAGAACACTGAAGCTTTCTTT. Protein sequence: CASSEQGRKNTEAFF.

This clonotype was seen at least ten times. This chain uses TRBV7-2 with TRBJ2-3; 10 positions match TRBD2. V was clipped by 2 bases and J by 5 bases; unmatched bases: 1. The germline V gene has CDR1 SGHTA and CDR2 FQGNSA. This CDR3 contains 14 residues. Here the CDR3 reads CASSLSGRGDTQYF. CDR3 DNA: TGTGCCAGCAGCTTAAGCGGGAGGGGAGATACGCAGTATTTT.

The sample holds many counts of this clonotype. The rearrangement joins TRBV19 to TRBJ1-1; TRBD1 is a possible D gene (5 bases). Per the germline V gene, CDR1 is LNHDA and CDR2 is SQIVND (reference sequence). This CDR3 is built from 14 residues. The germline V and J ends were trimmed by 1 base and 6 bases, with 12 bases remaining between them. As DNA, the CDR3 is TGTGCCAGTAGTATAGGACACCTAGGGGCTGAAGCTTTCTTT. This sequence encodes CASSIGHLGAEAFF. Based on the CDR3 plus reference TRBV19 and TRBJ1-1, the full variable domain is DGGITQSPKYLFRKEGQNVTLSCEQNLNHDAMYWYRQDPGQGLRLIYYSQIVNDFQKGDIAEGYSVSREKKESFPLTVTSAQKNPTAFYLCASSIGHLGAEAFFGQGTRLTVV.